The sequence of this T cell receptor (beta chain) was determined in a study of blood T cell repertoires in COVID-19. About the study: Sources were T cells, B-cell-depleted T cells, or PBMCs; the material itself was cDNA or gDNA.

Seattle patient enrollment occurred during active infection, with longitudinal follow-up thereafter. Authors' processing steps: Estimation of nucleated cell counts was performed using reference gene primer amplification. Only in-frame clones appear in the TCRdb table, and some are missing; sequencing was by immunoSEQ multiplex PCR. The DNA was the basis for D and trimming; V, J and clone size are from that table. The repertoire includes some 220,000 clones, 82% of them detected once, and over 4% sits in the top ten. The CDR3 covers 15 residues. Germline lookup yields CDR1 SQVTM and CDR2 ANQGSEA. The V segment lost 0 bases and the J segment 7 bases; nucleotides outside the gene matches: 9.

Sequenced material: peripheral blood. The genes are TRBV29-1 and TRBJ2-1; 7 nucleotides agree with TRBD1. This clonotype was sampled from a woman between 65 and 79 years old with COVID-19, enrolled during active disease. For the CDR3, the DNA is TGCAGCGTTGAAGATCTAGGGACAGCCGTGAATGAGCAGTTCTTC. As protein: CSVEDLGTAVNEQFF.